Below are 20 T cell receptor beta chains sequenced from a single sample in a study of blood T cell repertoires in COVID-19. Profiling relied on immunoSEQ multiplex PCR, and the TCRdb table lists in-frame clones only, not all of them. The sample records about 150,000 clones, around 89% being singletons. Input material: peripheral blood. Source of these receptors: a man younger than 35 with COVID-19, enrolled during active disease.

The CDR3 sequence: CASSQGWQDQPQHF. CDR3 DNA: TGCGCCAGCAGCCAAGGATGGCAAGATCAGCCCCAGCATTTT. This chain joins TRBV4-3 and TRBJ1-5; D uncertain. Germline lookup yields CDR1 LGHNA and CDR2 YSLEER. The V gene lost 1 base and the J gene lost 5 bases, with 9 bases spanning the gap. The CDR3 consists of 14 residues.

The V gene is TRBV7-6, the J gene TRBJ2-1, with D unclear. The V and J ends lost 1 base and 10 bases respectively, with 11 bases between them. There are 13 residues in the CDR3. CDR1 is SGHVS, CDR2 FNYEAQ, per germline. CDR3 DNA sequence: TGTGCCAGCAGCTTAGGTGACTTCGGCGAGCAGTTCTTC. It encodes CASSLGDFGEQFF.

The chain is built from TRBV5-5 and TRBJ2-5; 8 bases agree with TRBD1. The CDR3 runs 15 residues. V shed 0 bases, J shed 4 bases, and the junction held 5 bases outside the gene matches. Germline values: CDR1 SGHKS, CDR2 YYEKEE (reference sequence). CDR3: CASSLGQGAGETQYF. The CDR3 DNA is TGTGCCAGCAGCTTGGGGCAGGGGGCCGGAGAGACCCAGTACTTC.

The sample holds a few counts of this clone. The rearrangement uses TRBV11-3 and TRBJ2-2; no firm D call. V was trimmed by 1 base and J by 4 bases, leaving 7 bases between them. This CDR3 contains 14 residues. Germline V gene data show CDR1 as SGHNT and CDR2 as YENEEA. CDR3 DNA: TGTGCCAGCAGCTTAGGGGCCGCCACCGGGGAGCTGTTTTTT. Its translation: CASSLGAATGELFF.

The chain links TRBV28 to TRBJ2-7, with a possible D match to TRBD2 (6 bases). The germline V and J ends were trimmed by 3 bases and 1 base, with 10 bases remaining between them. CDR1 MDHEN and CDR2 SYDVKM come from the germline V gene. CDR3 length equals 14 residues. The CDR3 sequence is CASSFGGASYEQYF. In DNA form, the CDR3 reads TGTGCCAGCAGTTTCGGCGGGGCTTCCTACGAGCAGTACTTC. Full variable domain (remainder filled in from reference TRBV28 and TRBJ2-7): DVKVTQSSRYLVKRTGEKVFLECVQDMDHENMFWYRQDPGLGLRLIYFSYDVKMKEKGDIPEGYSVSREKKERFSLILESASTNQTSMYLCASSFGGASYEQYFGPGTRLTVT.

This sequence joins TRBV5-6 and TRBJ1-2; the match to TRBD1 covers 9 bases. The germline V gene encodes CDR1 SGHDT and CDR2 YYEEEE. This CDR3 has 14 residues. The V gene end was trimmed by 5 bases and the J gene end by 3 bases; junction bases not matched to a gene: 5. In DNA, the CDR3 is TGTGCCAGCAGATCTCGGACAGGGGACTATGGCTACACCTTC. Translating it yields CASRSRTGDYGYTF.

The V and J genes are TRBV12-3 or TRBV12-4 and TRBJ1-3; D not certain. Trimming cost V 5 bases and J 6 bases, with 5 bases left between them. The CDR3 has 11 amino acids. Here the CDR3 reads CASSLVNTIYF. CDR3 DNA: TGTGCCAGCAGTCTCGTAAACACCATATATTTT.

This clone was seen just once. The rearrangement uses TRBV5-4 and TRBJ2-1; 9 bases map to TRBD1. The ends lost 4 bases at V and 8 bases at J; junction bases unmatched: 10. The CDR3 loop spans 15 amino acids. Germline CDR1 SGHNT, CDR2 YYREEE (reference sequence). The CDR3 bases are TGTGCCAGCAGCCTGGGACAGGGAGCTGCGGATGAGCAGTTCTTC. The encoded protein is CASSLGQGAADEQFF.

The rearrangement links TRBV6-2 or TRBV6-3 to TRBJ2-7, with D perhaps TRBD2 (6 bases). The V end lost 2 bases, the J end lost 7 bases, and 12 bases lay between the germline ends. The CDR3 is 13 residues long. The germline CDR1 and CDR2 sequences are MNHEY and SVGEGT. CDR3 bases: TGTGCCAGCAGTTACGAACCCGGGGGAGAGCAGTACTTC. It codes for CASSYEPGGEQYF.

For the CDR3, the DNA is TGTGCCAGCAGCTTCGGACAGGGGTACACTGAAGCTTTCTTT. As protein: CASSFGQGYTEAFF. V and J are TRBV5-6 and TRBJ1-1; 9 bases are shared with TRBD1. V trimming: 2 bases; J trimming: 3 bases; junction bases outside the gene matches: 2. Looked up from germline, CDR1 is SGHDT and CDR2 is YYEEEE. The CDR3 extends over 14 amino acids.

Only one count was recorded for this clone. The gene calls are TRBV5-8 and TRBJ2-5, with 7 bases fitting TRBD1. V lost 2 bases, J lost 4 bases, and 8 bases stayed unmatched. CDR3 size: 15 residues. The V gene's germline CDR1 is SGHTS and CDR2 YDEGEE. DNA for the CDR3: TGTGCCAGCAGCTTTGGTACAGGGGCCAGAGAGACCCAGTACTTC. This sequence encodes CASSFGTGARETQYF.

This clone was observed once. The gene calls are TRBV6-2 or TRBV6-3 and TRBJ2-2, with 9 bases lining up with TRBD2. Germline V gives CDR1 MNHEY, CDR2 SVGEGT. V was pared by 2 bases and J by 8 bases, with 9 bases of the junction left unmatched. This CDR3 is 16 amino acids long. CDR3 nucleotide sequence: TGTGCCAGCAGTTACCCGCTAGCGGGGCGAACTGGGGAGCTGTTTTTT. This sequence encodes CASSYPLAGRTGELFF.

V and J are TRBV29-1 and TRBJ2-7; TRBD2 matches at 10 bases. Trimming took 8 bases from V and 0 from J; bases not matched to a gene: 13. The CDR3 loop spans 16 amino acids. Germline V lookup: CDR1 SQVTM, CDR2 ANQGSEA. CDR3: CSISGTSATNSYEQYF. As DNA, the CDR3 is TGCAGCATTTCCGGGACTAGCGCCACGAACTCCTACGAGCAGTACTTC.

The chain has TRBV7-6 and TRBJ1-3; 9 bases align to TRBD1. This CDR3 spans 18 amino acids. After removal of 2 bases from V and 4 bases from J, the junction contained 12 bases not matched to a gene. CDR1 and CDR2 from the germline V gene are SGHVS and FNYEAQ. In nucleotides, the CDR3 is TGTGCCAGCAGCTTACGGTGGATCGGGACAGGGCAGGGAAACACCATATATTTT. The encoded protein is CASSLRWIGTGQGNTIYF.

The chain recombines TRBV3-1 (or the pseudogene TRBV3-2) with TRBJ2-1, with a possible D match to TRBD1 (6 bases). The CDR3 is 12 residues long. Trimming shortened V by 5 bases and J by 6 bases, and 8 bases separated the two germline ends. Germline V lookup: CDR1 LGHDT, CDR2 YNNKEL (reference sequence). The CDR3 DNA reads TGTGCCAGCAGCTACAGGGTCAATGAGCAGTTCTTC. It codes for CASSYRVNEQFF.

The chain uses TRBV4-3 and TRBJ2-3, with 10 bases matching TRBD2. CDR1 is LGHNA and CDR2 is YSLEER in the germline V gene. The CDR3 is 17 residues long. V lost 1 base to trimming and J lost 4 bases; unmatched junction nucleotides: 8. The CDR3 sequence: CASSQGGSGRSSDTQYF. CDR3 coding DNA: TGCGCCAGCAGCCAAGGGGGTAGCGGGAGGTCCTCAGATACGCAGTATTTT.

V gene TRBV28 combines with J gene TRBJ1-3; 7 bases match TRBD1. CDR3 size: 14 residues. V lost 5 bases and J lost 4; bases outside the gene matches: 5. Per the germline V gene, CDR1 is MDHEN and CDR2 is SYDVKM. CDR3 sequence reads: CASSPGGWGNTIYF. CDR3 DNA sequence: TGTGCCAGCAGTCCAGGGGGTTGGGGAAACACCATATATTTT.

The chain combines TRBV4-3 with TRBJ2-4, with TRBD1 as a possible D gene (6 bases). Trimming took 1 base from V and 13 from J, leaving 14 bases between them. CDR1 and CDR2 from the germline V gene are LGHNA and YSLEER. The CDR3 is made up of 13 amino acids. The CDR3 coding sequence is TGCGCCAGCAGCCAAGCTTACGGACAGAACCAGTACTTC. Translation gives CASSQAYGQNQYF.

This chain links TRBV19 with TRBJ2-2; TRBD2 matches at 7 bases. The CDR3 runs to 18 residues. CDR1 is LNHDA, CDR2 SQIVND, per germline (reference sequence). The V segment lost 11 bases and the J segment 1 base; nucleotides outside the gene matches: 19. The CDR3 spells CAAAVGLFGLGNTGELFF. CDR3 coding DNA: TGTGCCGCCGCCGTGGGACTATTCGGACTTGGGAACACCGGGGAGCTGTTTTTT.

The chain couples TRBV9 to TRBJ2-5; D might be TRBD2 (5 bases). Trimming took 0 bases from V and 5 from J, leaving 11 bases between them. The CDR3 is 14 amino acids. In germline, CDR1 is SGDLS, CDR2 YYNGEE. This chain's CDR3 is CASSVGGAPETQYF. CDR3 nucleotide sequence: TGTGCCAGCAGCGTAGGGGGAGCCCCCGAGACCCAGTACTTC.